This T cell receptor (beta chain) is from a study of blood T cell repertoires in COVID-19. Study overall: COVID-19 samples, acute and convalescent, were from the United States, Italy and Spain. Sample material is recorded as cDNA or gDNA derived from T cells, B-cell-depleted T cells, or PBMCs.

The CDR3 loop spans 15 amino acids. V was clipped by 1 base and J by 6 bases; unmatched bases: 7. Germline lookup yields CDR1 SGDLS and CDR2 YYNGEE. As processed by the authors: How many nucleated cells were present was estimated from reference gene primer amplification. Method: immunoSEQ multiplex PCR; TCRdb's copy keeps in-frame clones and lacks some. V, J and clone size are those of that table, while D and trimming were read from the DNA. The data hold about 200,000 clones, with 84% observed a single time. Source material: peripheral blood. The chain employs TRBV9 and TRBJ1-1; TRBD1 agrees at 9 bases. The receptor was derived from a man aged 50 or older with active or convalescent COVID-19. CDR3 sequence: CASSVQGQGYAEAFF. The CDR3 DNA sequence: TGTGCCAGCAGCGTACAGGGACAGGGATACGCTGAAGCTTTCTTT.